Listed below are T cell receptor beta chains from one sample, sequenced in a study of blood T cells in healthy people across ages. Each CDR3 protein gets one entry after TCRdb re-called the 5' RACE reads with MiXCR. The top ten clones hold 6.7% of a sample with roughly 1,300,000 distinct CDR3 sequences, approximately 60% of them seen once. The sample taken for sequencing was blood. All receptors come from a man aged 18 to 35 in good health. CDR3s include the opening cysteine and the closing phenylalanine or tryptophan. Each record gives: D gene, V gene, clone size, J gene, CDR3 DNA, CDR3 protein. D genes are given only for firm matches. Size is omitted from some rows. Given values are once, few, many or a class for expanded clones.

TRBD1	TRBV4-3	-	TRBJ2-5	TGCGCCAGCAGCCAAGCTCTGCCCAATTTCCAGGGGGCGGGAGAGACCCAGTACTTC	CASSQALPNFQGAGETQYF
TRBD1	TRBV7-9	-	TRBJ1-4	TGTGCCAGCAGCCCCTTCCGAGGACAGGGGGAAAAACTGTTTTTT	CASSPFRGQGEKLFF
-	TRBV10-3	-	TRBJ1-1	TGTGCCACAAGGACAGCTTCGAACACTGAAGCTTTCTTT	CATRTASNTEAFF
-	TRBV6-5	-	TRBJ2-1	TGTGCCAGCAGTTTCCTCGGACCGGCCCCGAACCGCGTCGATGAGCAGTTCTTC	CASSFLGPAPNRVDEQFF
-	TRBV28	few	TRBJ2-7	TGTGCCAGCAAGGGAAGGAGGTCAAACTACGAGCAGTACTTC	CASKGRRSNYEQYF
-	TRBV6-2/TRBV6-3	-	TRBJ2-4	TGTGCCAGCAGTTACTTTGCTACACGTCTTGAGGACATTCAGTACTTC	CASSYFATRLEDIQYF
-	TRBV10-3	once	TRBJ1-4	TGTGCCATCAGTGAGTTTGGTGAAAAACTGTTTTTT	CAISEFGEKLFF
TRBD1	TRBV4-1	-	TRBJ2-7	TGCGCCAGCAGCCAAGTTAACGCGCAGGGGGACTCCTACGAGCAGTACTTC	CASSQVNAQGDSYEQYF
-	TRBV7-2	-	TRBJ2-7	TGTGCCAGCAGCGAAACACCGTACTACGAGCAGTACTTC	CASSETPYYEQYF
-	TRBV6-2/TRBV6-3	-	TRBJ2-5	TGTGCCAGCACAGGGGCGAACATCCAAGAGACCCAGTACTTC	CASTGANIQETQYF
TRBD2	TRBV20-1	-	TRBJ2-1	TGCAGTGCTTTAGCGCTCGGGACTAGCGGGGTATATGAGCAGTTCTTC	CSALALGTSGVYEQFF
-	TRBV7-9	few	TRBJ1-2	TGTGCCAGCAGCACAGAGACCGTCAACTATGGCTACACCTTC	CASSTETVNYGYTF
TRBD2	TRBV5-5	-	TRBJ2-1	TGTGCCAGCAGCACCTTAGCGGGAACCTACAATGAGCAGTTCTTC	CASSTLAGTYNEQFF
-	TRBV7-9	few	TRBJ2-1	TGTGCCAGCAGCTCCGACAGGAGCTCCTACAATGAGCAGTTCTTC	CASSSDRSSYNEQFF
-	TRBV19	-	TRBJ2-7	TGTGCCAGTAGTGCAGTGGGGAAGCAGTACTTC	CASSAVGKQYF
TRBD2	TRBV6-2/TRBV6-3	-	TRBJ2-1	TGTGCCAGCAGCACCTCTAGCGGCGATGAGCAGTTCTTC	CASSTSSGDEQFF
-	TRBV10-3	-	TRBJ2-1	TGTGCCGTCCGGGACCAAGGACCGGATGGGCAGTTCTTC	CAVRDQGPDGQFF
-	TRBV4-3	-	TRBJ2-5	TGCGCCAGCAGCCAAGAGGTCGGGCGGCTAGCTCAAGAGACCCAGTACTTC	CASSQEVGRLAQETQYF
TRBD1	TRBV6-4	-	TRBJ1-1	TGTGCCAGCAGTTTTCTTCCGGGACAGGGTGTTGCTTTCTTT	CASSFLPGQGVAFF
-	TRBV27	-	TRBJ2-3	TGTGCCAGCATGGCTAGCACAGATACGCAGTATTTT	CASMASTDTQYF
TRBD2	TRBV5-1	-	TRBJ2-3	TGCGCCAGCAGCTCTCGGCGGGGGGGCCGAGATACGCAGTATTTT	CASSSRRGGRDTQYF
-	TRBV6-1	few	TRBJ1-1	TGTGCCAGCAGTCTCACGGCCCTCCCGGACACTGAAGCTTTCTTT	CASSLTALPDTEAFF
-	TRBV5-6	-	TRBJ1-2	TGTGCCAGCAGCCCTGGCTGGGGGGCCTATGGCTACACCTTC	CASSPGWGAYGYTF
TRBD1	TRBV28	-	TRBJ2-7	TGTGCCAGCAGGGAGAGACAGGGTTCCGAGCAGTACTTC	CASRERQGSEQYF
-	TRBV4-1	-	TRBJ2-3	TGCGCCAGCAGCCAAGGGCCCGTAAGGACTAGCACAGATACGCAGTATTTT	CASSQGPVRTSTDTQYF
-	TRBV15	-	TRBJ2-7	TGTGCCACCAGCAGAGAGGGACAACTCTACGAGCAGTACTTC	CATSREGQLYEQYF
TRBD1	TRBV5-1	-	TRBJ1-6	TGCGCCAGCAGCAGGACAGGAAGCTCCTATAATTCACCCCTCCACTTT	CASSRTGSSYNSPLHF
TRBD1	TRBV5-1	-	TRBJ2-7	TGCGCCAGCATGACAGGGACGGGGACCTACGAGCAGTACTTC	CASMTGTGTYEQYF
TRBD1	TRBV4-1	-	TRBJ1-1	TGCGCCAGCAGCCCTGGGACAGGGGCTTTTGAAGCTTTCTTT	CASSPGTGAFEAFF
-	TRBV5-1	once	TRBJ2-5	TGCGCCAGCAGCTTAACCGGGGAACTGAGGGAGCAGTACTTC	CASSLTGELREQYF
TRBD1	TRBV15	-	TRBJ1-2	TGTGCCACCAGCAGAGATTTGTCGGCAGGGGGCTTGTACTATGGCTACACCTTC	CATSRDLSAGGLYYGYTF
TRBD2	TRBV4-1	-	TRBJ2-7	TGCGCCAGCAGCCAACCGACTAGCGGGAGTGGCGAGCAGTACTTC	CASSQPTSGSGEQYF
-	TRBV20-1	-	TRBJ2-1	TGCAGTGCCGTCCCCGACTCTAGCTCCTACAATGAGCAGTTCTTC	CSAVPDSSSYNEQFF
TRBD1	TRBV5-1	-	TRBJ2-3	TGCGCCAGCAGCTTCTATCCGGGACAGGGGGATACGCAGTATTTT	CASSFYPGQGDTQYF
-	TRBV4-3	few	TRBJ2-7	TGCGCCAGCAGCCAAGATGGAGTAGGGACTCCAGCCTACGAGCAGTACTTC	CASSQDGVGTPAYEQYF
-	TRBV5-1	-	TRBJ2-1	TGCGCCAGCAGCCCCCAGGGGTACGGTGAGCAGTTCTTC	CASSPQGYGEQFF
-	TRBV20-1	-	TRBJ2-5	TGCAGTGCCGCTCAGGGGACGGAGGTCCAAGAGACCCAGTACTTC	CSAAQGTEVQETQYF
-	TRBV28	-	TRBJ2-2	TGTGCCAGCAGCCAATTGGGGGTTGGACTGAACACCGGGGAGCTGTTTTTT	CASSQLGVGLNTGELFF
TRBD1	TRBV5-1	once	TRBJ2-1	TGCGCCAGCAGCCCGGACAGGGTCTTAAATGAGCAGTTCTTC	CASSPDRVLNEQFF
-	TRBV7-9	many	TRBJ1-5	TGCGCCAGCAGCCTACCTAATCAGCCCCAGCATTTT	CASSLPNQPQHF
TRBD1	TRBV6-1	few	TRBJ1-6	TGTGCCAGCAGTGAACGAGACAGGGTTTATTCACCCCTCCACTTT	CASSERDRVYSPLHF
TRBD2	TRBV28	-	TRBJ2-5	TGTGCCAGCAGGATTAGCGGGGGGGCCGGTGAGACCCAGTACTTC	CASRISGGAGETQYF
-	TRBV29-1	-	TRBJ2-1	TGCAGCGGCGCTTCTCGATCAAATGAGCAGTTCTTC	CSGASRSNEQFF
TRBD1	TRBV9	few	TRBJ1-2	TGTGCCAGCAGCGTCATACAGGGGCGAAATGGCTACACCTTC	CASSVIQGRNGYTF
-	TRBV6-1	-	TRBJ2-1	TGTGCCAGCAGCCCCTGGACAGCGGAGACTAATGAGCAGTTCTTC	CASSPWTAETNEQFF
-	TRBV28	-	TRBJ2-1	TGTGCCAGCAGACTGGTCGTCATCCCTTTGGACCATGGGGATGAGCAGTTCTTC	CASRLVVIPLDHGDEQFF
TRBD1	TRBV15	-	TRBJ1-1	TGTGCCACCAGCAGGTCCCGACAGGGGGCTTGGACTGAAGCTTTCTTT	CATSRSRQGAWTEAFF
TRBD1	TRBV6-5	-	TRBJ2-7	TGTGCCAGCAGTTACCCTGGACAGGGTGGGTACGAGCAGTACTTC	CASSYPGQGGYEQYF
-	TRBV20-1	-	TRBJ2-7	TGCAGTGCTAGGGACGGGGGCTACGGGCAGTACTTC	CSARDGGYGQYF
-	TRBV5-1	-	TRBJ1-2	TGTGCCAGCAGCTTGGTTCCAGGAGATGGCTATGGCTACACCTTC	CASSLVPGDGYGYTF
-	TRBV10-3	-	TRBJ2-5	TGTGCCACCTCGGGACATGGGTCTTGGGAGACCCAGTACTTC	CATSGHGSWETQYF
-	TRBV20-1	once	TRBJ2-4	TGCAGTGCCGCCTCGGGGAATGGGGTTCTGGGTCGAGAGCAGTACTTC	CSAASGNGVLGREQYF
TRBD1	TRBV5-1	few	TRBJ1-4	TGCGCCAGCAGCTGGGGACAGGGGGAAGAAAAACTGTTTTTT	CASSWGQGEEKLFF
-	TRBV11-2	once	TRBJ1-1	TGTGCCAGCAGCCACCCATGGAACACTGAAGCTTTCTTT	CASSHPWNTEAFF
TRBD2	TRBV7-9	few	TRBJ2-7	TGTGCCAGCAGCTTAGATACTAGCGGGGTTACCTACGAGCAGTACTTC	CASSLDTSGVTYEQYF
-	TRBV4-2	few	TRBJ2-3	TGTGCCAGCAGCCAAGAAGGCGGGTTTAGCACAGATACGCAGTATTTT	CASSQEGGFSTDTQYF
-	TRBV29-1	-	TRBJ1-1	TGCAGCGTTGCTCAGAAGTTGAACACTGAAGCTTTCTTT	CSVAQKLNTEAFF
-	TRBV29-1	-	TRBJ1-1	TGCAGCGTTGAAGATATCGGAACTGAAGCTTTCTTT	CSVEDIGTEAFF
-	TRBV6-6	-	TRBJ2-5	TGTGCCAGCAGACCTGACTGGTTAGCACAAGAGACCCAGTACTTC	CASRPDWLAQETQYF